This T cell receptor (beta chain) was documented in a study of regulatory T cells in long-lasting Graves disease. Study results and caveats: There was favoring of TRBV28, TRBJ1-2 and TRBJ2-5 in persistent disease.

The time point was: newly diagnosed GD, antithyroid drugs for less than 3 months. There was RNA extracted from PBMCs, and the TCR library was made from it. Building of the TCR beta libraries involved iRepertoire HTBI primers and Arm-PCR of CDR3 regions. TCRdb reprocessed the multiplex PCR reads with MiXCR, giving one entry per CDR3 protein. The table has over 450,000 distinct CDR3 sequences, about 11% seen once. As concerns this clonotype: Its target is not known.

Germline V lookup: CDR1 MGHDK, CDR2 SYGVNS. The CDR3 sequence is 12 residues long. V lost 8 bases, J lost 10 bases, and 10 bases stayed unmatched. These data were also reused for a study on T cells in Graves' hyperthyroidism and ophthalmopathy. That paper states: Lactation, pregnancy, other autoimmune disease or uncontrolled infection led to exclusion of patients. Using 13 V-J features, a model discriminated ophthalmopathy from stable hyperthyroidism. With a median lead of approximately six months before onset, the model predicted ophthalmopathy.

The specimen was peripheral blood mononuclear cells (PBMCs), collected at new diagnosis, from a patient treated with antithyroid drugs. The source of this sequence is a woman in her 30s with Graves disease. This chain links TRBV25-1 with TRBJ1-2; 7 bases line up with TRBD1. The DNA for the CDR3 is TGTGCCAGCGCCGGGACAGAGAATTCCTACACCTTC. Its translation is CASAGTENSYTF.